This T cell receptor (beta chain) was sequenced in a study of T cells in Graves' hyperthyroidism and ophthalmopathy. This clonotype was recorded at least ten times. TCR beta CDR3 regions were amplified from RNA. In the first-round RT-PCR of the TCR CDR3, the HTBI primer set was used. One entry per CDR3 protein, called by TCRdb with MiXCR from the multiplex PCR reads. Here the sample spans under 250,000 distinct CDR3 sequences, around 24% being singletons. CDR1 and CDR2 (germline): MDHEN, SYDVKM. The CDR3 is made up of 10 amino acids. V was clipped by 9 bases and J by 5 bases, with 7 bases between them.

The sample consisted of blood. This clonotype was sampled from a woman in her thirties or forties with Graves' ophthalmopathy. The rearrangement links TRBV28 to TRBJ1-1; D remains ambiguous. DNA for the CDR3: TGTGCCAGTTCAAGTACTGAAGCTTTCTTT. It is translated as CASSSTEAFF.